The source of this T cell receptor beta chain is a study of beta chain features in type 1 diabetes. General study findings and limits: Within each of all four CD4+ subsets, Type 1 diabetes patients had TCRB CDR3s that were moderately but significantly shorter. Within patients, naive, central memory and Treg TCRB repertoires seemed more similar than within healthy donors.

Sequencing targeted expressed TCRB transcripts, as all isolated RNA had been reverse transcribed. Clones were read by immunoSEQ multiplex PCR, and TCRdb kept only the in-frame ones, dropping some. Of around 130,000 clones in the sample, about 10% were seen once. Comments on this clone: Its antigen remains unidentified.

V lost 3 bases, J lost 5 bases, and 12 bases stayed unmatched. This CDR3 is 19 amino acids long. From germline, CDR1 is MGHRA and CDR2 YSYEKL. The source of this sequence is a man aged 25-40 years with type 1 diabetes. The gene calls are TRBV4-1 and TRBJ2-5; 16 bases map to TRBD2. Sequencing was carried out using central memory CD4+ T cells from blood. This CDR3 is CASSHPGLAGGPGYETQYF. As DNA, the CDR3 is TGCGCCAGCAGCCACCCGGGACTAGCGGGGGGGCCGGGTTACGAGACCCAGTACTTC.